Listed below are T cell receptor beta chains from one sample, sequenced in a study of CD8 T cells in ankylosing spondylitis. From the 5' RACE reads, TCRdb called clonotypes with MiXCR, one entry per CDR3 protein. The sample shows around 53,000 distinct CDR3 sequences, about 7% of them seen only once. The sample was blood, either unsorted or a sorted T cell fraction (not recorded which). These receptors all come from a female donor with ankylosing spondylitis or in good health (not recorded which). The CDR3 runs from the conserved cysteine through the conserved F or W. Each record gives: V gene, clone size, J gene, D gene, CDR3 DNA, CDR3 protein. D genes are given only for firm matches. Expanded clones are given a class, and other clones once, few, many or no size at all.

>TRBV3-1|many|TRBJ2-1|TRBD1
TGTGCCAGCAGCCGGGGACAGAACAATGAGCAGTTCTTC
CASSRGQNNEQFF
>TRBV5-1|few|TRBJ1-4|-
TGCGCCAGCAGCTTGGCCTCAGGGTTTGAAAAACTGTTTTTT
CASSLASGFEKLFF
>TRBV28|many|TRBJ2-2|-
TGTGCCAGCAGTTTCCTTTTCACTCACTCCACCGGGGAGCTGTTTTTT
CASSFLFTHSTGELFF
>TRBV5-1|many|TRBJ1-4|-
TGCGCCAGCAGCCCACTCTCCGGAGGCGAAAAACTGTTTTTT
CASSPLSGGEKLFF
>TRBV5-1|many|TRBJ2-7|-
TGCGCCAGCAGCTTCATGGCCTCCTACGAGCAGTACTTC
CASSFMASYEQYF
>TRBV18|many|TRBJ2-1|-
TGTGCCAGCTCACCACCGGGTCCCCCCAACTACAATGAGCAGTTCTTC
CASSPPGPPNYNEQFF
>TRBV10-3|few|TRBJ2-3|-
TGTGCCATCAGTGAAGCCAGCACAGATACGCAGTATTTT
CAISEASTDTQYF
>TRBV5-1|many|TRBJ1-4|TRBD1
TGCGCCAGCAGCCTTGGGACAGGGCTACGAGAAAAACTGTTTTTT
CASSLGTGLREKLFF
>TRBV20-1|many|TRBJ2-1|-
TGCAGTGCTAGAATTAGCGGACCCTACAATGAGCAGTTCTTC
CSARISGPYNEQFF
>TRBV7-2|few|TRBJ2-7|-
TGTGCCAGCAGCTCAGCGGGAACAGGGGGGCACTACGAGCAGTACTTC
CASSSAGTGGHYEQYF
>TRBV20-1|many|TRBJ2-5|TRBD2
TGCAGTGCCGCATTGGGCGGGGGGGCAGTCCAAGAGACCCAGTACTTC
CSAALGGGAVQETQYF
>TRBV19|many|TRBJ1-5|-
TGTGCCAGTAGTATGACGGGAAATCAGCCCCAGCATTTT
CASSMTGNQPQHF
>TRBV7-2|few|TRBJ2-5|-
TGTGCCAGCAGCTTAGACCAGCGGGTAGAGACCCAGTACTTC
CASSLDQRVETQYF
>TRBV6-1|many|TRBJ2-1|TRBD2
TGTGCCAGCAGGAGAGGACTAGGGGTTAATGAGCAGTTCTTC
CASRRGLGVNEQFF
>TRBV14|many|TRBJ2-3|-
TGTGCCAGCAGCTCTCTCCGGGATTTCCATACGCAGTATTTT
CASSSLRDFHTQYF
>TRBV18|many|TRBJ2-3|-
TGTGCCAGCTCACCCCTATTAGCGGATACGCAGTATTTT
CASSPLLADTQYF
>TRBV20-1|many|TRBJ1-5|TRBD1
TGCAGTGCTAGTAGAGGGGGCGGTCAGCCCCAGCATTTT
CSASRGGGQPQHF
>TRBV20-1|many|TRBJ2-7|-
TGCAGTGTCAGAGGTGAAAGTAGCTCCTACGAGCAGTACTTC
CSVRGESSSYEQYF
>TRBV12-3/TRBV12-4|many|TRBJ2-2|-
TGTGCCAGCAGTTTAGGGGGGGGGCCGAACACCGGGGAGCTGTTTTTT
CASSLGGGPNTGELFF
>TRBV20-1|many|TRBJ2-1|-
TGCAGTGCTAGAGATATCCAGGGCGGGCCCTACAATGAGCAGTTCTTC
CSARDIQGGPYNEQFF
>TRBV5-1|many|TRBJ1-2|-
TGCGCCAGCAGCTTGGAAGGGGATAACTATGGCTACACCTTC
CASSLEGDNYGYTF
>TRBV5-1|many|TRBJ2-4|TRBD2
TGCGCCAGCGGGAGGGTCAAAAACATTCAGTACTTC
CASGRVKNIQYF
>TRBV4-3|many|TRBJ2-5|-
TGCGCCAGCAGCCAGAACGCGGTTGGGGGGGGCCGAGAGACCCAGTACTTC
CASSQNAVGGGRETQYF
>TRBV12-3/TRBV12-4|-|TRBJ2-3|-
TGTGCCAGCAGTTACTTGGATGCAGATACGCAGTATTTT
CASSYLDADTQYF
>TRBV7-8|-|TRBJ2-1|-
TGTGCCAGCACCCCTTGGGACCTACCGTTAGATGAGCAGTTCTTC
CASTPWDLPLDEQFF
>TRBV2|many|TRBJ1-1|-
TGTGCCAGCAGCGCCCTTCCTTATACTGAAGCTTTCTTT
CASSALPYTEAFF
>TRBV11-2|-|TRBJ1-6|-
TGTGCCAGCAGCCTGGGGGGCGACGCGACACCCCTCCACTTT
CASSLGGDATPLHF
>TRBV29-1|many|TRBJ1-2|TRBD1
TGCAGCGTTTCCGGAGACAGGGGGCGTCACACCTTC
CSVSGDRGRHTF
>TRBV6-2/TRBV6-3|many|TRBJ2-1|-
TGTGCCAGCAGTTACTCGGTAGGTGCTCCGGGGATCGCTAACAATGAGCAGTTCTTC
CASSYSVGAPGIANNEQFF
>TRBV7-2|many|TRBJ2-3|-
TGTGCCAGCAGCACAAAACTAGGATACACAGATACGCAGTATTTT
CASSTKLGYTDTQYF
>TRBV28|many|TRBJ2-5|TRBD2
TGTGCCAGCAGTTTTGGTGAACTAGCGGTTCAAGAGACCCAGTACTTC
CASSFGELAVQETQYF
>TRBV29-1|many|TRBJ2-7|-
TGCAGCGTTGAAGAAGGCCGCCCCTACGAGCAGTACTTC
CSVEEGRPYEQYF
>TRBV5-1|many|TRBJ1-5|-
TGCGCCAGCAGCTTGGAACCCGCAGGGGCTAGCAATCAGCCCCAGCATTTT
CASSLEPAGASNQPQHF
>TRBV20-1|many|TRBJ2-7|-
TGCAGTGCTCGGGAATCGGTAGCAGGGTTCTACGAGCAGTACTTC
CSARESVAGFYEQYF
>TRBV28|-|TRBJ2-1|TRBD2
TGTGCCAGCAGTGCCGCGAGCGGGGGGTACATTGAGCAGTTCTTC
CASSAASGGYIEQFF
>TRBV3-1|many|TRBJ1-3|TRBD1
TGTGCCAGCAGCCAACAGGGGGTAGGTGGAAACACCATATATTTT
CASSQQGVGGNTIYF
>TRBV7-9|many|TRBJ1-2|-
TGTGTCAGCAGCTTAGAATTGAACTATGGCTACACCTTC
CVSSLELNYGYTF